Below are 30 T cell receptor beta chains sequenced from a single sample in a study of blood T cell repertoires in COVID-19. This table comes from immunoSEQ multiplex PCR, and its TCRdb copy is limited to in-frame clones, with some not included. The profile shows some 490,000 clones, approximately 90% of them singletons. The specimen sequenced was PBMCs or T cells enriched from blood (not recorded which). The receptors were gathered from a woman in her sixties who had recovered from COVID-19.

This clone was seen a few times. The chain carries TRBV11-2 and TRBJ2-1, with 9 bases fitting TRBD2. The CDR3 totals 16 residues. Germline CDR1 reads SGHAT; CDR2 reads FQNNGV. J was trimmed by 4 bases and V by 0 bases; bases with no gene match: 4. The CDR3 DNA is TGTGCCAGCAGCTTAGAAATAAGCGGGGGGTACAATGAGCAGTTCTTC. Translated, it gives CASSLEISGGYNEQFF. Using reference TRBV11-2 and TRBJ2-1 for the parts outside the CDR3, the full variable domain is EAGVAQSPRYKIIEKRQSVAFWCNPISGHATLYWYQQILGQGPKLLIQFQNNGVVDDSQLPKDRFSAERLKGVDSTLKIQPAKLEDSAVYLCASSLEISGGYNEQFFGPGTRLTVL.

This clone was recorded only once. The V and J genes are TRBV5-1 and TRBJ1-2; TRBD1 might be the D (6 bases). In germline, CDR1 is SGHRS, CDR2 YFSETQ. This CDR3 contains 15 residues. With 0 bases removed from V and 4 bases from J, the gap between germline ends came to 13 bases. CDR3 in DNA: TGCGCCAGCAGCTTGGCCATCTCAGGGGCCTATGGCTACACCTTC. Translated: CASSLAISGAYGYTF.

This sequence joins TRBV30 and TRBJ1-6; D is ambiguous. Trimming cost V 3 bases and J 6 bases, with 9 bases left between them. The CDR3 contains 13 residues. Looked up from germline, CDR1 is GTSNPN and CDR2 is SVGIG (reference sequence). The chain's CDR3 is CAWRELSNSPLHF. For the CDR3, the DNA is TGTGCCTGGAGAGAGCTGAGTAATTCACCCCTCCACTTT.

The chain carries TRBV7-9 and TRBJ1-5; 8 bases match TRBD1. This CDR3 is built from 15 residues. After removal of 5 bases from V and 4 bases from J, the junction contained 7 bases not matched to a gene. Germline-derived CDR1 and CDR2 are SEHNR and FQNEAQ (reference sequence). The CDR3, as DNA: TGTGCCAGCAGCCCCGGGACAGGTGGGAATCAGCCCCAGCATTTT. Its protein product is CASSPGTGGNQPQHF.

There are a few counts of this clone. The same CDR3 also results from other DNA sequences found in this sample. This chain joins TRBV4-2 and TRBJ1-5, with TRBD1 matching over 10 bases. The CDR3 loop spans 16 amino acids. CDR1 and CDR2 from the germline V gene are LGHNA and YNFKEQ. V lost 0 bases and J lost 2; bases outside the gene matches: 1. The CDR3 loop reads CASSQDGTGGNQPQHF. The CDR3 nucleotides read TGTGCCAGCAGCCAAGACGGGACAGGGGGCAATCAGCCCCAGCATTTT.

The V gene is TRBV15, the J gene TRBJ2-7; 11 nucleotides align to TRBD1. Losses at the gene ends were 0 bases for V and 0 bases for J; bases not matched to a gene: 1. This CDR3 is built from 16 residues. Germline lookup yields CDR1 LNHNV and CDR2 YYDKDF (reference sequence). The CDR3 nucleotides are TGTGCCACCAGCAGAGATGGGACAGGGGGCTCCTACGAGCAGTACGTC. Its protein is CATSRDGTGGSYEQYV.

This chain links TRBV3-1 (or the pseudogene TRBV3-2) with TRBJ2-7; 8 bases align to TRBD2. The CDR3 extends over 16 amino acids. The germline V gene has CDR1 LGHDT and CDR2 YNNKEL (reference sequence). V dropped 0 bases and J dropped 3; count of bases not matched to a gene: 7. CDR3 nucleotides: TGTGCCAGCAGCCAAGATCTTGGGACTAGTATCTACGAGCAGTACTTC. It yields the protein CASSQDLGTSIYEQYF.

In the case of this clone: An end of the junction differs from the germline gene, which may be a read error. The chain combines TRBV6-5 with TRBJ1-1, with TRBD1 as a possible D gene (6 bases). The CDR3 extends over 14 amino acids. Germline assignment: CDR1 MNHEY and CDR2 SVGAGI. The CDR3: CASTYSGHNTEAFF. In DNA, the CDR3 is TGTGCCAGCACTTACTCGGGACACAACACTGAAGCTTTCTTT.

CDR3 loop: CASSFGGGEPEAFF. The DNA of the CDR3 is TGCGCCAGCAGCTTTGGCGGGGGGGAACCTGAAGCTTTCTTT. This sequence joins TRBV5-1 and TRBJ1-1; D perhaps matches TRBD1 (5 bases). Germline V CDR1 and CDR2: SGHRS, YFSETQ. Trimming cost V 2 bases and J 6 bases, with 14 bases left between them. This CDR3 spans 14 amino acids.

The J gene is TRBJ2-3, the V gene TRBV7-2, with 9 positions matching TRBD2. In germline, CDR1 is SGHTA, CDR2 FQGNSA. The trim removed 3 bases at V and 0 bases at J, leaving 13 bases unmatched. The CDR3 totals 19 residues. In DNA form, the CDR3 reads TGTGCCAGCAGCTTGCAGTTTTTGGCGGGGGGGCCGAGCACAGATACGCAGTATTTT. Protein sequence: CASSLQFLAGGPSTDTQYF.

The chain recombines TRBV2 with TRBJ1-5, with D unclear. The CDR3 extends over 16 amino acids. Trimming pared 2 bases from V and 0 bases from J, leaving 11 bases between. Per the germline V gene, CDR1 is SNHLY and CDR2 is FYNNEI. Written as DNA, the CDR3 is TGTGCCAGCAGTGAATGGTCACTTCTTAGCAATCAGCCCCAGCATTTT. Protein sequence: CASSEWSLLSNQPQHF.

The chain uses TRBV10-2 and TRBJ2-1; TRBD1 matches 7 bases. Trimming took 3 bases from V and 2 from J; bases not matched to a gene: 4. Germline values: CDR1 WSHSY, CDR2 SAAADI. This CDR3 has 15 amino acids. CDR3 loop: CASSEATGPYNEQFF. The CDR3, as DNA: TGCGCCAGCAGTGAAGCGACAGGGCCCTACAATGAGCAGTTCTTC.

The chain links TRBV4-1 to TRBJ2-2; D possibly corresponds to TRBD1 (6 bases). CDR1 MGHRA and CDR2 YSYEKL come from the germline V gene. The CDR3 covers 14 residues. Trimming took off 2 bases at V and 6 bases at J, with 10 bases between the two ends. Here the CDR3 reads CASSQPQGSGELFF. As DNA, the CDR3 is TGCGCCAGCAGCCAACCCCAGGGGTCCGGGGAGCTGTTTTTT.

The chain recombines TRBV19 with TRBJ2-1; 13 bases map to TRBD2. The CDR3 is 17 amino acids. With 3 bases clipped from V and 2 bases from J, the junction kept 4 bases outside the gene matches. Per the germline V gene, CDR1 is LNHDA and CDR2 is SQIVND (reference sequence). CDR3 in amino acids: CASSIGLAGDPYNEQFF. DNA of the CDR3: TGTGCCAGTAGTATTGGACTAGCGGGGGACCCCTACAATGAGCAGTTCTTC.

The chain combines TRBV7-2 with TRBJ2-3; D is unclear. Germline assignment: CDR1 SGHTA and CDR2 FQGNSA. Trimming took off 5 bases at V and 2 bases at J, with 11 bases between the two ends. The CDR3 runs 14 residues. This CDR3 is CASSPGSNTDTQYF. In DNA form, the CDR3 reads TGTGCCAGCAGCCCCGGGTCCAACACAGATACGCAGTATTTT.

V usage is TRBV3-1 (or the pseudogene TRBV3-2) and J usage is TRBJ1-2; 11 bases are shared with TRBD1. The V gene end was trimmed by 4 bases and the J gene end by 7 bases; junction bases not matched to a gene: 5. The germline gives CDR1 LGHDT, CDR2 YNNKEL (reference sequence). There are 14 residues in the CDR3. CDR3 sequence: CASSLDRGLSGYTF. The CDR3 DNA follows: TGTGCCAGCAGCCTGGACAGGGGGCTTAGTGGCTACACCTTC.

The chain carries TRBV3-1 (or the pseudogene TRBV3-2) and TRBJ2-1; 10 bases line up with TRBD2. With 5 bases clipped from V and 8 bases from J, the junction kept 6 bases outside the gene matches. Germline V CDR1 and CDR2: LGHDT, YNNKEL (reference sequence). The CDR3 spans 14 residues. The CDR3 protein is CASSWTSGWYEQFF. The CDR3 bases are TGTGCCAGCAGCTGGACTAGCGGATGGTATGAGCAGTTCTTC.

The chain recombines TRBV19 with TRBJ1-5, with 7 bases lining up with TRBD1. The germline V gene encodes CDR1 LNHDA and CDR2 SQIVND (reference sequence). The CDR3 extends over 16 amino acids. J lost 4 bases, V lost 3 bases, and 9 bases had no gene match. CDR3 DNA sequence: TGTGCCAGTAGTATCTCGAGACAGGGTTGGAATCAGCCCCAGCATTTT. The encoded protein is CASSISRQGWNQPQHF.

This clone appeared once. The chain uses TRBV24-1 and TRBJ2-7, with a weak D call TRBD1 (6 bases). The V and J ends lost 7 bases and 2 bases respectively, with 11 bases between them. CDR3 length equals 13 residues. Germline V gene data show CDR1 as KGHDR and CDR2 as SFDVKD. The CDR3 bases are TGTGCCACCAGCCCCAGGGGAACCTACGAGCAGTACTTC. This translates into CATSPRGTYEQYF.

The chain is built from TRBV10-1 and TRBJ1-6; 7 nucleotides line up with TRBD1. The germline gives CDR1 WNHNN, CDR2 SYGVQD (reference sequence). The CDR3 sequence is 14 residues long. V trimming: 5 bases; J trimming: 5 bases; junction bases outside the gene matches: 3. The CDR3 DNA reads as TGCGCCAGCAGTCCAGGGGGGCATAATTCACCCCTCCACTTT. Its protein product is CASSPGGHNSPLHF.

This clone came up a few times. This chain connects TRBV5-4 to TRBJ2-5, with TRBD2 matching over 11 bases. This CDR3 has 15 residues. J lost 5 bases, V lost 3 bases, and 6 bases had no gene match. Germline lookup yields CDR1 SGHNT and CDR2 YYREEE (reference sequence). In nucleotides, the CDR3 is TGTGCCAGCAGCTCCGCTAGCGGGGGGAGGGAGACCCAGTACTTC. It specifies CASSSASGGRETQYF.

V gene TRBV29-1 combines with J gene TRBJ1-5; 7 bases are shared with TRBD1. CDR1 SQVTM and CDR2 ANQGSEA come from the germline V gene. The CDR3 is 14 amino acids. The V gene end was trimmed by 6 bases and the J gene end by 6 bases; junction bases not matched to a gene: 11. CDR3 DNA sequence: TGCAGCGTCTCAGACGGGACAGCCAGTCAGCCCCAGCATTTT. As protein: CSVSDGTASQPQHF.

This clone was found once. The chain recombines TRBV10-3 with TRBJ2-5, with 11 bases fitting TRBD1. Germline CDR1 reads ENHRY; CDR2 reads SYGVKD. The CDR3 sequence is 12 residues long. The ends lost 8 bases at V and 5 bases at J; junction bases unmatched: 1. The CDR3 sequence: CAIGTGGETQYF. In DNA form, the CDR3 reads TGTGCCATCGGGACAGGGGGGGAGACCCAGTACTTC.

The chain joins TRBV5-1 to TRBJ2-1, with 7 bases lining up with TRBD1. Germline-derived CDR1 and CDR2 are SGHRS and YFSETQ. V was clipped by 4 bases and J by 0 bases; unmatched bases: 10. The CDR3 loop spans 17 amino acids. CDR3 amino acids: CASSVGQVLSSYNEQFF. Here the CDR3 DNA reads TGCGCCAGCAGCGTTGGACAGGTCTTGAGCTCCTACAATGAGCAGTTCTTC.

This clone came up once. This rearrangement joins TRBV4-1 to TRBJ2-5, with a possible D match to TRBD2 (7 bases). V was shortened by 0 bases and J by 5 bases, with 16 bases between the two germline ends. Looked up from germline, CDR1 is MGHRA and CDR2 is YSYEKL. This CDR3 contains 16 residues. The CDR3 sequence: CASSQDRRGGDETQYF. In DNA, the CDR3 is TGCGCCAGCAGCCAAGATAGGAGGGGGGGGGACGAGACCCAGTACTTC.

This clone was observed a single time. The CDR3 here is CATSRGGQGGEQFF. In DNA, the CDR3 is TGTGCCACCAGCAGAGGCGGACAGGGCGGGGAGCAGTTCTTC. The chain has TRBV15 and TRBJ2-1; 8 bases match TRBD1. Trimming removed 1 base from V and 10 bases from J; junction bases left unmatched: 6. Per the germline V gene, CDR1 is LNHNV and CDR2 is YYDKDF (reference sequence). The CDR3 sequence is 14 residues long.

CDR3 amino acids: CAWSVGRGERGEAFF. In DNA form, the CDR3 reads TGTGCCTGGAGTGTAGGGAGGGGCGAAAGGGGTGAAGCTTTCTTT. The chain carries TRBV30 and TRBJ1-1, with D possibly matching TRBD1 (5 bases). Germline-derived CDR1 and CDR2 are GTSNPN and SVGIG (reference sequence). V lost 0 bases and J lost 7, with 18 bases in between. The CDR3 length is 15 residues.

This chain connects TRBV6-1 to TRBJ2-5; 8 bases align to TRBD2. V trimming: 2 bases; J trimming: 0 bases; junction bases outside the gene matches: 5. In germline, CDR1 is MNHNS, CDR2 SASEGT. CDR3 length: 16 amino acids. CDR3 protein: CASSEWRGANQETQYF. The CDR3 region has the DNA TGTGCCAGCAGTGAATGGCGGGGGGCTAACCAAGAGACCCAGTACTTC.

The chain combines TRBV19 with TRBJ2-6, with 8 bases identical to TRBD1. V gave up 4 bases and J gave up 1 base; unmatched junction bases: 12. CDR3 length: 19 residues. CDR1 and CDR2 from the germline V gene are LNHDA and SQIVND (reference sequence). This chain's CDR3 is CASSTAGQGLLSGANVLTF. Here the CDR3 DNA reads TGTGCCAGTAGTACGGCCGGACAGGGACTTTTATCTGGGGCCAACGTCCTGACTTTC.

This clone was seen a single time. The chain joins TRBV3-1 (or the pseudogene TRBV3-2) to TRBJ2-4; possible D gene TRBD2, 7 bases. V was cut by 4 bases and J by 8 bases, with 12 bases left in between. Germline loops: CDR1 LGHDT, CDR2 YNNKEL (reference sequence). The CDR3 contains 13 residues. The CDR3 sequence: CASSRGGQDIQYF. CDR3 DNA sequence: TGTGCCAGCAGCCGGGGGGGACAAGACATTCAGTACTTC.